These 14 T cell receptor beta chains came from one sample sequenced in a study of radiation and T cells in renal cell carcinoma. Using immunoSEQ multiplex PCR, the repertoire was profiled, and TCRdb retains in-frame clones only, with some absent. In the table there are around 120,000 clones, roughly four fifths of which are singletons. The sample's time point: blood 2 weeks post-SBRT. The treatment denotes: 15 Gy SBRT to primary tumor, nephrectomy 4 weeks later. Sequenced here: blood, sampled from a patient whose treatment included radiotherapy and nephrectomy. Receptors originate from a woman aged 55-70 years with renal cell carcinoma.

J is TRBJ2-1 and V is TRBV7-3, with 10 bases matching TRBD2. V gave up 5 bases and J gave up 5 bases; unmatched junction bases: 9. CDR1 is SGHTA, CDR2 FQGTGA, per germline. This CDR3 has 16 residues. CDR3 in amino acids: CASSASGGVSNNEQFF. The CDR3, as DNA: TGTGCCAGCAGCGCGAGCGGGGGGGTTTCAAACAATGAGCAGTTCTTC.

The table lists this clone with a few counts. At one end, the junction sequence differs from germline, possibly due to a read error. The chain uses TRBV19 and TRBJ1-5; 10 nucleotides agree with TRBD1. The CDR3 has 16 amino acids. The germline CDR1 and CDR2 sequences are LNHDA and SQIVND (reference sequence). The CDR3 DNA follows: TGTGCCAGTAGTTCGACGGGACAGGGGAGCAGTCAGCCCCAGCATTTT. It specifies CASSSTGQGSSQPQHF.

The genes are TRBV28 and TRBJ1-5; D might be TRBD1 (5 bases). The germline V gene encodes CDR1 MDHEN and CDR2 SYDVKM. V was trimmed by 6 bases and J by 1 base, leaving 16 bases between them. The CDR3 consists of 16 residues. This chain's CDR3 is CASSPSGQGSNQPQHF. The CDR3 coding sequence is TGTGCCAGCAGCCCGTCCGGGCAGGGCAGCAATCAGCCCCAGCATTTT.

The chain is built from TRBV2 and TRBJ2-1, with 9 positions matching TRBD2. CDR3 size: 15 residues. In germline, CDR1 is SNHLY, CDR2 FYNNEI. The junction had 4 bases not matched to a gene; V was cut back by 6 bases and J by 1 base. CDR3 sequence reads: CASRDLAGSYNEQFF. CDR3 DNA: TGTGCCAGCAGGGACCTAGCGGGGTCCTACAATGAGCAGTTCTTC.

CDR3 nucleotide sequence: TGTGCCAGTAGTATGGTGGCGGGGGCCTCCTACAATGAGCAGTTCTTC. Translation: CASSMVAGASYNEQFF. The chain combines TRBV19 with TRBJ2-1; TRBD2 might be the D (7 bases). Germline assignment: CDR1 LNHDA and CDR2 SQIVND (reference sequence). The CDR3 is 16 amino acids. Trimming took off 3 bases at V and 0 bases at J, with 12 bases between the two ends. The variable domain in full, with the rest retrieved from reference TRBV19 and TRBJ2-1, is DGGITQSPKYLFRKEGQNVTLSCEQNLNHDAMYWYRQDPGQGLRLIYYSQIVNDFQKGDIAEGYSVSREKKESFPLTVTSAQKNPTAFYLCASSMVAGASYNEQFFGPGTRLTVL.

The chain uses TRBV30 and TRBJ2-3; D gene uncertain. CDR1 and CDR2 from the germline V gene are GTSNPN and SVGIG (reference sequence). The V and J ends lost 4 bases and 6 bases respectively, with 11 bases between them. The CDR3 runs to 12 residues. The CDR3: CAWTTAGDTQYF. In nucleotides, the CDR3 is TGTGCCTGGACCACAGCCGGGGATACGCAGTATTTT.

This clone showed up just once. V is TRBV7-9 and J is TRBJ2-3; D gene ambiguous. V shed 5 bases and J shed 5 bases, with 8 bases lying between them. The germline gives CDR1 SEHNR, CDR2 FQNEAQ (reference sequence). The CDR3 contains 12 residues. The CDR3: CASSPSLDTQYF. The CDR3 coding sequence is TGTGCCAGCAGCCCGTCCCTAGATACGCAGTATTTT.

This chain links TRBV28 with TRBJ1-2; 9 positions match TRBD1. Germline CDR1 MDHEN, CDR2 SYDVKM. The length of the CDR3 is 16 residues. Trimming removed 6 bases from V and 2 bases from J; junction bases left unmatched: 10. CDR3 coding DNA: TGTGCCAGCAGGGGCATGGGACAGGGTGAGAACTATGGCTACACCTTC. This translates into CASRGMGQGENYGYTF.

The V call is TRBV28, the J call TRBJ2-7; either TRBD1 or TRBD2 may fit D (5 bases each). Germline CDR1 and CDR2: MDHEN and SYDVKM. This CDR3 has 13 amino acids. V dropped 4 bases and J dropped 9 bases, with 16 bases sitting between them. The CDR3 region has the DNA TGTGCCAGCAGTTCCCGGGACCCCGGAAGGCAGTACTTC. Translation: CASSSRDPGRQYF.

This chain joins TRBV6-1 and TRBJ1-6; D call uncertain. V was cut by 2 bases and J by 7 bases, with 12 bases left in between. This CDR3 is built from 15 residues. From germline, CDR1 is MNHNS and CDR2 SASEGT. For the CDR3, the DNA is TGTGCCAGCAGTGAACTCCGGGTGGGGAATTCACCCCTCCACTTT. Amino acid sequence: CASSELRVGNSPLHF.

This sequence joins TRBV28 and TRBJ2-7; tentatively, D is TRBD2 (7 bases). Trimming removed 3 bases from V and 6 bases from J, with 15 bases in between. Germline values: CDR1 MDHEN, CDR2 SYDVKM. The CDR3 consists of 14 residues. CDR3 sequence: CASSFPSGGGEQYF. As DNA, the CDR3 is TGTGCCAGCAGTTTTCCCTCGGGGGGCGGCGAGCAGTACTTC.

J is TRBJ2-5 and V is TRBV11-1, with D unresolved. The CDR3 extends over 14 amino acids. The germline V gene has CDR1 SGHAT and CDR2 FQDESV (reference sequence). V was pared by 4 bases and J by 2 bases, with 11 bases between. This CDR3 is CASSSRRKQETQYF. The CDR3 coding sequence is TGTGCCAGCAGCTCCCGACGTAAACAAGAGACCCAGTACTTC.

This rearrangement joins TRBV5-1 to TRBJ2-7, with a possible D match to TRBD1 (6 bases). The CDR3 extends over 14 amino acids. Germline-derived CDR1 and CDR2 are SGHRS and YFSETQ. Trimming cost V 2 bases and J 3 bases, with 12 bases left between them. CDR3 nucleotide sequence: TGCGCCAGCAGCTTCGGGACAAGGATCTACGAGCAGTACTTC. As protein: CASSFGTRIYEQYF.

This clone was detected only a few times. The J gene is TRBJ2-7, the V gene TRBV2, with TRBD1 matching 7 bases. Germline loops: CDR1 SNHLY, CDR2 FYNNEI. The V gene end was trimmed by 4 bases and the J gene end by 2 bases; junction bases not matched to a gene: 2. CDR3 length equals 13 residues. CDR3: CASSGRGTYEQYF. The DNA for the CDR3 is TGTGCCAGCAGTGGCAGGGGGACCTACGAGCAGTACTTC.